This T cell receptor (beta chain) was identified during a study of post-analysis software for immune sequencing data. Study-level information: Some patients lacked subtype; others had relapsing-remitting, secondary progressive or progressive-relapsing disease. Study findings and constraints: The study found significantly lower normalized Chao1 diversity in multiple sclerosis patients than in controls. By F measure, samples from a shared preparation batch strongly co-clustered. Five or six TRBV segments, TRBV5-6, TRBV5-1 and TRBV20-1 among them, were found more frequent in patients than controls.

Details on this clonotype: Antigen unknown.

TCR beta cDNA libraries had unique molecular identifiers. The source material, roughly 0.9 to 11 million T cells, gave rise to approximately 520,000 cDNA molecules. TCRdb analysed the PCR reads with MiXCR anew, one entry per CDR3 protein. The sample includes about 820,000 distinct CDR3 sequences, approximately 50% of them seen just once. Germline V gene data show CDR1 as SEHNR and CDR2 as FQNEAQ (reference sequence). CDR3 length equals 12 residues. Trimming pared 5 bases from V and 8 bases from J, leaving 12 bases between. The TCR comes from a girl aged 10 to 17 with multiple sclerosis. The sample consisted of blood. This sequence joins TRBV7-9 and TRBJ1-2; D is ambiguous. Here the CDR3 reads CASSPGSPGYTF. The CDR3 DNA is TGTGCCAGCAGCCCCGGGTCACCGGGCTACACCTTC.